A selection of T cell receptor beta chains follows, all from one sample in a study of blood T cell repertoires in COVID-19. Clones were read by immunoSEQ multiplex PCR, and TCRdb kept only the in-frame ones, dropping some. The top ten clones hold over 4.5% of a sample with some 330,000 clones, roughly four fifths of them seen once. Sequenced sample: PBMCs or T cells enriched from blood (not recorded which). These TCRs come from a woman between 45 and 60 years old who had recovered from COVID-19. The CDR3 runs from the conserved cysteine through the conserved F or W. A D gene is named only where the DNA matches it firmly. Where a row states a size, it is once, few, many or the class of an expanded clone; other rows omit it.

CDR3 protein,CDR3 DNA,V gene,D gene,J gene,clone size
CSVTGQLNTEAFF,TGCAGCGTTACAGGGCAGTTGAACACTGAAGCTTTCTTT,TRBV29-1,NA,TRBJ1-1,NA
CSAQDQGFGQFF,TGCAGCGCACAGGACCAGGGGTTCGGGCAGTTCTTC,TRBV29-1,NA,TRBJ2-1,NA
CASSSYSYEQYF,TGCGCCAGCAGCTCCTACTCCTACGAGCAGTACTTC,TRBV5-1,NA,TRBJ2-7,NA
CASSRDRNQPQHF,TGCGCCAGCAGCCGAGACAGGAATCAGCCCCAGCATTTT,TRBV4-1,NA,TRBJ1-5,NA
CASSTGGGYSPLHF,TGTGCCAGCAGTACTGGAGGGGGCTATTCACCCCTCCACTTT,TRBV5-5,TRBD1,TRBJ1-6,NA
CASSVQYNTEAFF,TGTGCCAGCAGTGTGCAGTACAACACTGAAGCTTTCTTT,TRBV25-1,NA,TRBJ1-1,NA
CAISEGRGAYNEQFF,TGTGCCATCAGTGAAGGGCGGGGGGCCTACAATGAGCAGTTCTTC,TRBV10-3,TRBD2,TRBJ2-1,NA
CASSYDNRDRGLRYF,TGTGCCAGCAGTTACGACAACCGGGACAGGGGGCTTCGGTACTTC,TRBV6-5,TRBD1,TRBJ2-7,NA
CASSPGAPDNRYEQYF,TGTGCCAGCAGTCCAGGGGCGCCGGATAACAGGTACGAGCAGTACTTC,TRBV27,NA,TRBJ2-7,NA
CASSLDARYSGNTIYF,TGCGCCAGCAGCTTGGACGCCAGATACTCTGGAAACACCATATATTTT,TRBV5-1,NA,TRBJ1-3,NA
CASSEVTWTSGRFEQYF,TGTGCCAGCAGTGAAGTTACCTGGACTAGCGGGAGGTTCGAGCAGTACTTC,TRBV6-1,TRBD2,TRBJ2-7,NA
CASSQAGGFTDTQYF,TGTGCCAGCAGCCAGGCGGGGGGATTCACAGATACGCAGTATTTT,TRBV3-1/TRBV3-2,TRBD2,TRBJ2-3,NA
CASSIQGPQETQYF,TGTGCCAGCAGCATACAGGGCCCTCAAGAGACCCAGTACTTC,TRBV28,NA,TRBJ2-5,once
CASSVEGDSGNTIYF,TGTGCCAGCAGCGTAGAGGGGGACTCTGGAAACACCATATATTTT,TRBV9,NA,TRBJ1-3,few
CASSLDASTPNNEQFF,TGTGCCAGCAGCTTAGATGCTAGTACCCCTAACAATGAGCAGTTCTTC,TRBV11-3,NA,TRBJ2-1,NA
CASSKVTTITDTQYF,TGTGCCAGCAGTAAAGTCACTACGATTACAGATACGCAGTATTTT,TRBV27,NA,TRBJ2-3,NA
CASSQAAYTEAFF,TGTGCCAGTAGTCAGGCTGCGTACACTGAAGCTTTCTTT,TRBV19,NA,TRBJ1-1,NA
CASSPRQVGGSPLHF,TGTGCCAGCAGCCCTCGACAGGTTGGCGGTTCACCCCTCCACTTT,TRBV14,NA,TRBJ1-6,NA
CASSPEERHNSPLHF,TGTGCCAGCAGCCCGGAGGAGAGACACAATTCACCCCTCCACTTT,TRBV11-1,NA,TRBJ1-6,few
CASSYSGQGDNGYTF,TGTGCCAGCAGTTACTCAGGACAGGGCGATAATGGCTACACCTTC,TRBV6-5,TRBD1,TRBJ1-2,NA
CASSLGPDTNTEAFF,TGTGCCAGCAGCCTAGGGCCAGACACGAACACTGAAGCTTTCTTT,TRBV9,NA,TRBJ1-1,NA
CASSPQQFRGGYTF,TGTGCCAGCAGCCCTCAACAATTCCGGGGTGGCTACACCTTC,TRBV7-2,NA,TRBJ1-2,once
CASSQTTGGNQPQHF,TGTGCCAGCAGCCAAACTACAGGGGGCAATCAGCCCCAGCATTTT,TRBV5-8,TRBD1,TRBJ1-5,NA
CASSFRQMDTEAFF,TGTGCCAGCAGTTTCCGACAGATGGACACTGAAGCTTTCTTT,TRBV27,NA,TRBJ1-1,NA
CASRSGQGVYEQYF,TGTGCCAGCAGATCAGGACAGGGTGTCTACGAGCAGTACTTC,TRBV6-5,TRBD1,TRBJ2-7,NA
CASSSSGPRTDTQYF,TGTGCCAGCAGTTCCAGCGGGCCTCGCACAGATACGCAGTATTTT,TRBV27,NA,TRBJ2-3,NA
CASSLGPDRGGTEAFF,TGTGCCAGCAGCTTAGGCCCCGACAGGGGTGGTACTGAAGCTTTCTTT,TRBV11-3,TRBD1,TRBJ1-1,NA
CASSQTGYSNQPQHF,TGCGCCAGCAGCCAGACAGGGTATAGCAATCAGCCCCAGCATTTT,TRBV4-1,TRBD1,TRBJ1-5,NA
CASSKSAYEQYF,TGTGCCAGCAGCAAGTCAGCCTACGAGCAGTACTTC,TRBV7-2,NA,TRBJ2-7,NA
CASSLRGGYNEQFF,TGTGCCAGCAGTTTGAGGGGGGGCTACAATGAGCAGTTCTTC,TRBV27,NA,TRBJ2-1,once
CASSPRGGVDTGELFF,TGTGCCAGCAGCCCCCGGGGCGGGGTGGACACCGGGGAGCTGTTTTTT,TRBV7-2,NA,TRBJ2-2,NA
CASSLPAGSTGELFF,TGCGCCAGCAGCCTCCCAGCGGGAAGCACCGGGGAGCTGTTTTTT,TRBV5-1,TRBD2,TRBJ2-2,few
CASSILGAGRAFF,TGTGCCAGTAGTATATTGGGGGCTGGGCGAGCTTTCTTT,TRBV19,NA,TRBJ1-1,NA
CASSLGQGEKLFF,TGTGCCAGCAGCTTAGGACAGGGGGAAAAACTGTTTTTT,TRBV7-2,TRBD1,TRBJ1-4,NA
CAWKNGGTYEQYF,TGTGCCTGGAAAAACGGGGGGACCTACGAGCAGTACTTC,TRBV30,TRBD2,TRBJ2-7,NA
CASTELGGLAGGVSNEQFF,TGTGCCAGCACCGAACTCGGTGGGTTGGCGGGAGGGGTAAGCAATGAGCAGTTCTTC,TRBV7-2,TRBD2,TRBJ2-1,NA
CSVPVTSRQTQYF,TGCAGCGTCCCCGTCACCTCCAGGCAGACCCAGTACTTC,TRBV29-1,NA,TRBJ2-5,once
CATQGINNSPLHF,TGTGCCACCCAGGGGATTAATAATTCACCCCTCCACTTT,TRBV10-3,NA,TRBJ1-6,NA
CASSPRTVNTGELFF,TGTGCCAGCTCACCACGGACAGTAAACACCGGGGAGCTGTTTTTT,TRBV18,NA,TRBJ2-2,NA
CASSPGLGPVNEQFF,TGTGCCAGCTCACCGGGACTAGGGCCCGTCAATGAGCAGTTCTTC,TRBV18,TRBD2,TRBJ2-1,NA
CAIRRAGQGRTEAFF,TGTGCCATCAGAAGGGCCGGACAGGGACGGACTGAAGCTTTCTTT,TRBV10-3,TRBD1,TRBJ1-1,many
CAITTDLNTEAFF,TGTGCCATCACCACAGACCTGAACACTGAAGCTTTCTTT,TRBV10-3,NA,TRBJ1-1,NA
CASSLYIPPLTGGSGNTIYF,TGTGCCAGCAGCTTATATATCCCGCCGCTAACAGGGGGCTCTGGAAACACCATATATTTT,TRBV7-8,TRBD1,TRBJ1-3,NA
CASSDEVSGQFF,TGTGCCAGCAGTGACGAGGTATCTGGGCAGTTCTTC,TRBV6-4,NA,TRBJ2-1,NA
CASSLQGKETQYF,TGCGCCAGCAGCCTACAGGGGAAAGAGACCCAGTACTTC,TRBV5-1,TRBD1,TRBJ2-5,NA
CATTRGGLYEQYF,TGTGCCACTACGCGGGGTGGGTTATACGAGCAGTACTTC,TRBV12-3/TRBV12-4,NA,TRBJ2-7,NA
CASSFIRDINYGYTF,TGTGCCAGCAGTTTCATCCGGGACATTAACTATGGCTACACCTTC,TRBV28,NA,TRBJ1-2,NA
CASSLARGHDGYTF,TGCGCCAGCAGCTTGGCCAGGGGGCACGATGGCTACACCTTC,TRBV5-1,TRBD1,TRBJ1-2,NA
CASSYSGQDHTIYF,TGTGCCAGCAGTTACTCGGGACAGGATCACACCATATATTTT,TRBV6-6,TRBD1,TRBJ1-3,NA
CASSPYYEQYF,TGTGCCAGCAGCCCTTATTACGAGCAGTACTTC,TRBV6-2/TRBV6-3,NA,TRBJ2-7,NA
CASSLLLGRAAQGAFF,TGTGCCAGCAGCTTACTGTTGGGGAGGGCAGCCCAGGGGGCTTTCTTT,TRBV7-9,NA,TRBJ1-1,once